This is a list of T cell receptor beta chains from one sample in a study of blood T cell repertoires in COVID-19. Clones were read by immunoSEQ multiplex PCR, and TCRdb kept only the in-frame ones, dropping some. Of 360,000 or so clones in the sample, roughly 90% were seen once. Material: PBMCs or T cells enriched from blood (not recorded which). These receptors were obtained from a woman in her 30s who had been exposed to COVID-19. Both conserved end residues are part of each CDR3. D genes are given only for firm matches. The size entry is marked missing in some rows and otherwise reads once, few, many or a size class.

D gene,J gene,clone size,V gene,CDR3 DNA,CDR3 protein
TRBD1,TRBJ1-2,NA,TRBV19,TGTGCCAGTAGTATCGGACAGGGGAGCTATGGCTACACCTTC,CASSIGQGSYGYTF
NA,TRBJ2-6,NA,TRBV9,TGTGCCAGCAGCGTAGCTCGGGAGACTGGGGCCAACGTCCTGACTTTC,CASSVARETGANVLTF
NA,TRBJ2-2,few,TRBV21-1,TGTGCCAGCAGCAAAGCCTTGACTAGCCTTACCCCGGGCGGGGAGCTGTTTTTT,CASSKALTSLTPGGELFF
TRBD1,TRBJ2-7,NA,TRBV15,TGTGCCACCAGCAGGTCCGCCGGGACAGGGGGTGACGAGCAGTACTTC,CATSRSAGTGGDEQYF
TRBD2,TRBJ2-3,NA,TRBV11-2,TGTGCCAGCAGCTTAGGGAGCGGGAGGGGCACAGATACGCAGTATTTT,CASSLGSGRGTDTQYF
NA,TRBJ1-1,NA,TRBV6-2/TRBV6-3,TGTGCCAGCAGTTACTCGGAGGGAACTAAAACTGAAGCTTTCTTT,CASSYSEGTKTEAFF
NA,TRBJ2-7,NA,TRBV19,TGTGCCAGTAGTATTAAACACGGACTGAATTTCTACGAGCAGTACTTC,CASSIKHGLNFYEQYF
NA,TRBJ1-1,NA,TRBV10-3,TGTGCCATCAGTGAGTTAGACACTGAAGCTTTCTTT,CAISELDTEAFF
NA,TRBJ2-7,NA,TRBV19,TGTGCCAGTAGTATGGGGCGGGGCCGCGTATACGAGCAGTACTTC,CASSMGRGRVYEQYF
NA,TRBJ2-7,NA,TRBV28,TGTGCCAGCAGTTTATTCGGCGGTTCCTACGAGCAGTACTTC,CASSLFGGSYEQYF
NA,TRBJ1-5,NA,TRBV28,TGTGCCAGCAGTTTCTCAGGGGATGATAGCAATCAGCCCCAGCATTTT,CASSFSGDDSNQPQHF
TRBD2,TRBJ2-7,NA,TRBV27,TGTGCCAGCAGCCCCGGGGTAGCGGGAGATTACGAGCAGTACTTC,CASSPGVAGDYEQYF
NA,TRBJ2-5,NA,TRBV3-1/TRBV3-2,TGTGCCAGCAGCCAGGCTGGGACCCAGTACTTC,CASSQAGTQYF
NA,TRBJ1-3,NA,TRBV3-1/TRBV3-2,TGTGCCAGCAGCCCGACAGACTCTGGAAACACCATATATTTT,CASSPTDSGNTIYF
NA,TRBJ2-2,few,TRBV18,TGTGCCAGCTCACCAAGGGGAACCGGGGAGCTGTTTTTT,CASSPRGTGELFF
TRBD2,TRBJ2-1,NA,TRBV19,TGTGCCAGTAGTACCCTGACTAGCGCCGATGAGCAGTTCTTC,CASSTLTSADEQFF
NA,TRBJ2-7,NA,TRBV5-1,TGCGCCAGCAGCTTGTCGTCGGCGGAACAGCAGTACTTC,CASSLSSAEQQYF
NA,TRBJ2-7,NA,TRBV28,TGTGCCAGCACACTACAGGAGCCCTCCTACGAGCAGTACTTC,CASTLQEPSYEQYF
NA,TRBJ2-7,NA,TRBV28,TGTGCCAGCAGTTCCTTAGCCGTCGAGCAGTACTTC,CASSSLAVEQYF
TRBD2,TRBJ2-1,NA,TRBV7-6,TGTGCCAGCAGCCCTAGGACTAGCGGGGTCAATATCAATGAGCAGTTCTTC,CASSPRTSGVNINEQFF
TRBD2,TRBJ2-3,once,TRBV5-6,TGTGCCAGCAGCTTGCTAGCGGGAGGTCCCAAGGAAGGGGATACGCAGTATTTT,CASSLLAGGPKEGDTQYF
TRBD1,TRBJ1-6,NA,TRBV28,TGTGCCAGCAGTTATAGGACAGGGAGATTATCACCCCTCCACTTT,CASSYRTGRLSPLHF
NA,TRBJ2-7,NA,TRBV3-1/TRBV3-2,TGTGCCAGCAGCCGTAGCGATTCCTACGAGCAGTACTTC,CASSRSDSYEQYF
NA,TRBJ1-2,NA,TRBV5-1,TGCGCCAGCAGCTTGTACGGGGTGAATGGCTACACCTTC,CASSLYGVNGYTF
TRBD1,TRBJ2-2,NA,TRBV19,TGTGCCAGTGGACAGGGGATGAACACCGGGGAGCTGTTTTTT,CASGQGMNTGELFF
NA,TRBJ2-5,NA,TRBV30,TGTGCCTGGGAGGAGTCGGAGACCCAGTACTTC,CAWEESETQYF
TRBD1,TRBJ2-3,NA,TRBV19,TGTGCCAGTCGTCCACAGGGGGCTATCACAGATACGCAGTATTTT,CASRPQGAITDTQYF
NA,TRBJ1-5,NA,TRBV24-1,TGTGCCACCAGTGATCAAAATCAGCCCCAGCATTTT,CATSDQNQPQHF
TRBD1,TRBJ2-1,NA,TRBV5-1,TGCGCCAGCAGCGGAGGGACAGGGGGCGGCTATAGGTACAATGAGCAGTTCTTC,CASSGGTGGGYRYNEQFF
NA,TRBJ1-1,once,TRBV7-8,TGTGCCAGCAGCTCGCAGAATGAAGCTTTCTTT,CASSSQNEAFF